This passage covers 30 T cell receptor beta chains from one sample sequenced in a study of cytomegalovirus exposure and HLA in healthy donors. The PCR made use of 60 Vbeta and 13 Jbeta primers. Libraries were prepared by immunoSEQ multiplex PCR; TCRdb keeps only in-frame clonotypes and omits some of them. Of roughly 150,000 clones listed, roughly 80% are singletons. The sequenced sample consisted of PBMCs. These TCRs come from a male donor in good health and CMV-seronegative.

The chain is built from TRBV6-6 and TRBJ2-2, with D unresolved. Trimming removed 2 bases from V and 0 bases from J, with 7 bases in between. The CDR3 runs 15 residues. Germline CDR1 MNHNY, CDR2 SVGAGI (reference sequence). The CDR3 sequence is CASSYVQSNTGELFF. The CDR3 nucleotides are TGTGCCAGCAGTTACGTACAGTCGAACACCGGGGAGCTGTTTTTT.

The V and J genes are TRBV19 and TRBJ1-5; a possible D gene is TRBD1 (5 bases). CDR1 LNHDA and CDR2 SQIVND come from the germline V gene (reference sequence). The V end was cut by 2 bases, the J end by 15 bases, with 20 bases between. The CDR3 is 14 amino acids. For the CDR3, the DNA is TGTGCCAGTAGTATACCCCGGGACTCCCTTAGGAGGCATTTT. Its protein product is CASSIPRDSLRRHF.

The V gene is TRBV7-9, the J gene TRBJ1-4; D might be TRBD1 (5 bases). Looked up from germline, CDR1 is SEHNR and CDR2 is FQNEAQ (reference sequence). With 4 bases removed from V and 6 bases from J, the gap between germline ends came to 15 bases. The CDR3 covers 15 residues. The CDR3 nucleotides are TGTGCCAGCAGCTGGGGCCTCCTGTCAGATGAAAAACTGTTTTTT. As protein: CASSWGLLSDEKLFF.

This chain joins TRBV5-5 and TRBJ2-7; 7 positions agree with TRBD1. The germline V gene encodes CDR1 SGHKS and CDR2 YYEKEE (reference sequence). The junction had 7 bases not matched to a gene; V was cut back by 4 bases and J by 0 bases. This CDR3 spans 15 amino acids. The CDR3 protein is CASSTTGVSSYEQYF. In DNA form, the CDR3 reads TGTGCCAGCAGCACCACAGGGGTGAGCTCCTACGAGCAGTACTTC. Variable domain in full (rest from reference TRBV5-5 and TRBJ2-7): DAGVTQSPTHLIKTRGQQVTLRCSPISGHKSVSWYQQVLGQGPQFIFQYYEKEERGRGNFPDRFSARQFPNYSSELNVNALLLGDSALYLCASSTTGVSSYEQYFGPGTRLTVT.

The chain links TRBV14 to TRBJ2-3, with TRBD2 matching 12 bases. This CDR3 comprises 16 residues. Germline-derived CDR1 and CDR2 are SGHDN and FVKESK. J lost 4 bases, V lost 3 bases, and 5 bases had no gene match. Here the CDR3 reads CASSHTGLAGSDTQYF. Written as DNA, the CDR3 is TGTGCCAGCAGCCATACGGGACTAGCGGGTTCAGATACGCAGTATTTT.

The rearrangement uses TRBV5-1 and TRBJ2-5; 13 bases line up with TRBD2. The CDR3 contains 17 residues. Trimming took 2 bases from V and 4 from J; bases not matched to a gene: 8. Germline CDR1 and CDR2: SGHRS and YFSETQ. CDR3 residues: CASSFRTSGGEGETQYF. CDR3 DNA: TGCGCCAGCAGCTTTCGGACTAGCGGGGGTGAAGGAGAGACCCAGTACTTC.

The CDR3 bases are TGTGCTAGTGGTATCTCCGGACAGGGACAAAACTATGGCTACACCTTC. The encoded protein is CASGISGQGQNYGYTF. The rearrangement uses TRBV12-5 and TRBJ1-2, with TRBD1 identical over 8 bases. The CDR3 has 16 amino acids. From germline, CDR1 is LGHNT and CDR2 FRNRAP. V dropped 5 bases and J dropped 2; count of bases not matched to a gene: 10. The full variable domain, rest sourced from reference TRBV12-5 and TRBJ1-2, is DARVTQTPRHKVTEMGQEVTMRCQPILGHNTVFWYRQTMMQGLELLAYFRNRAPLDDSGMPKDRFSAEMPDATLATLKIQPSEPRDSAVYFCASGISGQGQNYGYTFGSGTRLTVV.

The CDR3 nucleotides are TGCGCCAGCAGCCAAGATACTCCAGATACGCAGTATTTT. Its translation is CASSQDTPDTQYF. The rearrangement joins TRBV4-3 to TRBJ2-3; D unresolved. CDR3 length equals 13 residues. Germline CDR1 LGHNA, CDR2 YSLEER. Trimming cost V 0 bases and J 4 bases, with 5 bases left between them.

The CDR3 DNA reads as TGTGCCAGCAGCCAAGCGGCCGGACTAGGTGTATATGAGCAGTTCTTC. It codes for CASSQAAGLGVYEQFF. The chain combines TRBV14 with TRBJ2-1; 7 bases are a match to TRBD2. V lost 1 base to trimming and J lost 8 bases; unmatched junction nucleotides: 11. This CDR3 spans 16 amino acids. Germline-derived CDR1 and CDR2 are SGHDN and FVKESK. The whole variable domain, remainder taken from reference TRBV14 and TRBJ2-1, is EAGVTQFPSHSVIEKGQTVTLRCDPISGHDNLYWYRRVMGKEIKFLLHFVKESKQDESGMPNNRFLAERTGGTYSTLKVQPAELEDSGVYFCASSQAAGLGVYEQFFGPGTRLTVL.

This clone occurred once. The chain joins TRBV30 to TRBJ2-7, with TRBD2 identical over 11 bases. From germline, CDR1 is GTSNPN and CDR2 SVGIG (reference sequence). V shed 3 bases, J shed 3 bases, and the junction held 7 bases outside the gene matches. CDR3 length equals 15 residues. CDR3 coding DNA: TGTGCCTGGAGCGAGCCGGGACTAGCGGTCTACGAGCAGTACTTC. Amino acid sequence: CAWSEPGLAVYEQYF.

V usage is TRBV27 and J usage is TRBJ2-7; perhaps TRBD2 as D (5 bases). The V gene's germline CDR1 is MNHEY and CDR2 SMNVEV (reference sequence). The CDR3 sequence is 15 residues long. Trimming removed 1 base from V and 5 bases from J, with 15 bases in between. The CDR3 bases are TGTGCCAGCAGTTTATTGCCGGAGGCGGTAGACGAGCAGTACTTC. This encodes CASSLLPEAVDEQYF.

The gene calls are TRBV28 and TRBJ1-1; D remains ambiguous. Germline values: CDR1 MDHEN, CDR2 SYDVKM. The CDR3 runs to 15 residues. The V gene lost 0 bases and the J gene lost 3 bases, with 11 bases spanning the gap. The CDR3 here is CASSLWAVWHTEAFF. The CDR3 DNA sequence: TGTGCCAGCAGTTTATGGGCAGTGTGGCACACTGAAGCTTTCTTT.

The chain links TRBV2 to TRBJ2-7; possible D gene TRBD2, 6 bases. The V end lost 5 bases, the J end lost 0 bases, and 14 bases lay between the germline ends. The CDR3 is made up of 15 amino acids. CDR1 SNHLY and CDR2 FYNNEI come from the germline V gene. The CDR3 here is CASSRLDPSSYEQYF. CDR3 sequence (DNA): TGTGCCAGCAGTCGACTAGACCCAAGCTCCTACGAGCAGTACTTC.

This chain links TRBV4-3 with TRBJ2-7; 8 bases agree with TRBD1. Germline lookup yields CDR1 LGHNA and CDR2 YSLEER. The CDR3 runs to 14 residues. V dropped 4 bases and J dropped 2; count of bases not matched to a gene: 4. The CDR3 spells CASSPDRETYEQYF. The DNA for the CDR3 is TGCGCCAGCAGCCCGGACAGGGAAACCTACGAGCAGTACTTC.

V is TRBV4-2 and J is TRBJ2-3, with TRBD2 identical over 8 bases. Germline V gene lookup returns CDR1 LGHNA and CDR2 YNFKEQ. CDR3 length equals 16 residues. V was pared by 1 base and J by 3 bases, with 6 bases of the junction left unmatched. The CDR3 DNA is TGTGCCAGCAGCCAAGGAGCAGCGGGGGCAACAGATACGCAGTATTTT. Its translation: CASSQGAAGATDTQYF.

The chain combines TRBV7-2 with TRBJ1-6, with D tentatively TRBD1 (6 bases). There are 19 residues in the CDR3. The V end was cut by 3 bases, the J end by 0 bases, with 18 bases between. Germline V gene lookup returns CDR1 SGHTA and CDR2 FQGNSA. The CDR3 DNA reads TGTGCCAGCAGCTTCCCCACGGGGGGCTTTAGCTCCTATAATTCACCCCTCCACTTT. Amino acid sequence: CASSFPTGGFSSYNSPLHF.

A few counts support this clone. The genes are TRBV5-1 and TRBJ1-5, with 9 nucleotides matching TRBD1. CDR1 and CDR2 (germline): SGHRS, YFSETQ. This CDR3 contains 14 residues. J gave up 15 bases and V 3 bases, and 13 bases lay outside the gene matches. The CDR3 DNA follows: TGCGCCAGCAGCTCCCTCCCGGGACAGGGAGATGGGCATTTT. It codes for CASSSLPGQGDGHF.

In its sample, this clone was seen once. The rearrangement links TRBV6-5 to TRBJ2-1, with 10 bases fitting TRBD1. Germline V gene lookup returns CDR1 MNHEY and CDR2 SVGAGI. J lost 6 bases, V lost 6 bases, and 2 bases had no gene match. The CDR3 loop spans 13 amino acids. In DNA form, the CDR3 reads TGTGCCAGCAGGCGGACAGGGGGCAATGAGCAGTTCTTC. Translating gives CASRRTGGNEQFF.

The rearrangement links TRBV19 to TRBJ2-1, with TRBD2 matching over 11 bases. The CDR3 is 16 amino acids. After removal of 3 bases from V and 4 bases from J, the junction contained 5 bases not matched to a gene. Germline V lookup: CDR1 LNHDA, CDR2 SQIVND (reference sequence). CDR3 bases: TGTGCCAGTAGTATCCCCACTAGCGGGAGTTACAATGAGCAGTTCTTC. Translating gives CASSIPTSGSYNEQFF.

There are a few counts of this clone. The chain recombines TRBV15 with TRBJ2-4; 10 bases map to TRBD1. The CDR3 loop spans 15 amino acids. The trim removed 3 bases at V and 5 bases at J, leaving 4 bases unmatched. Per the germline V gene, CDR1 is LNHNV and CDR2 is YYDKDF (reference sequence). As DNA, the CDR3 is TGTGCCACCAGCAGGGGGACAGGGGCCGAAAACATTCAGTACTTC. Protein sequence: CATSRGTGAENIQYF.

This clone has just a few counts. The chain has TRBV6-6 and TRBJ2-5, with 9 bases fitting TRBD1. The DNA end is a closer match to TRBJ2-7, so the J assignment may be wrong. The CDR3 is 16 amino acids. Germline V gene data show CDR1 as MNHNY and CDR2 as SVGAGI (reference sequence). The CDR3 DNA reads TGTGCCAGCAGTTACTCCGGGACAGGGTCCACCTACGAGCAGTACTTC. It codes for CASSYSGTGSTYEQYF.

This rearrangement joins TRBV5-6 to TRBJ2-7; 8 bases line up with TRBD1. Germline CDR1 SGHDT, CDR2 YYEEEE. Germline trimming cut 4 bases from V and 6 bases from J; bases unmatched to any gene: 3. The CDR3 length is 12 residues. The chain's CDR3 is CASSPDRGEQYF. The CDR3 nucleotides read TGTGCCAGCAGCCCCGACAGGGGCGAGCAGTACTTC.

This chain joins TRBV5-5 and TRBJ2-3; possible D gene TRBD1, 6 bases. There are 14 residues in the CDR3. CDR1 and CDR2 from the germline V gene are SGHKS and YYEKEE (reference sequence). The ends were cut back, 2 bases at V and 4 bases at J, with 11 bases in the middle. For the CDR3, the DNA is TGTGCCAGCAGCTTTGGACAGTTTTCAGATACGCAGTATTTT. The encoded protein is CASSFGQFSDTQYF.

This chain links TRBV5-1 with TRBJ2-3; a possible D gene is TRBD2 (5 bases). The CDR3 is 15 amino acids. Looked up from germline, CDR1 is SGHRS and CDR2 is YFSETQ. V was cut by 0 bases and J by 3 bases, with 11 bases left in between. The CDR3 sequence: CASSLGGLRTDTQYF. The CDR3 DNA reads TGCGCCAGCAGCTTGGGAGGACTTAGGACAGATACGCAGTATTTT.

This clone was counted between two and nine times. This sequence joins TRBV30 and TRBJ2-7; 8 bases agree with TRBD1. CDR3 length equals 14 residues. Germline loops: CDR1 GTSNPN, CDR2 SVGIG (reference sequence). The J segment lost 5 bases and the V segment lost 2 bases, leaving 8 bases of the junction unmatched. In DNA, the CDR3 is TGTGCCTGGAGTCAACAGGGGGAGGTTGACGAGCAGTACTTC. This sequence encodes CAWSQQGEVDEQYF. Using reference TRBV30 and TRBJ2-7 for the parts outside the CDR3, the full variable domain is SQTIHQWPATLVQPVGSPLSLECTVEGTSNPNLYWYRQAAGRGLQLLFYSVGIGQISSEVPQNLSASRPQDRQFILSSKKLLLSDSGFYLCAWSQQGEVDEQYFGPGTRLTVT.

This chain links TRBV9 with TRBJ2-7; a possible D gene is TRBD2 (7 bases). The CDR3 contains 14 residues. Germline-derived CDR1 and CDR2 are SGDLS and YYNGEE. V was clipped by 3 bases and J by 2 bases, with 12 bases between them. The CDR3 nucleotides read TGTGCCAGCAGCGCTGGGGGGGGGCCCTACGAGCAGTACTTC. It yields the protein CASSAGGGPYEQYF.

The chain carries TRBV2 and TRBJ2-7; a possible D gene is TRBD2 (7 bases). Germline assignment: CDR1 SNHLY and CDR2 FYNNEI. This CDR3 contains 13 residues. Deletions cut 10 bases from V and 2 bases from J, with 15 bases between. Written as DNA, the CDR3 is TGTGCCACCGGGGGGACAAACACCTACGAGCAGTACTTC. Translating gives CATGGTNTYEQYF.

The chain combines TRBV7-2 with TRBJ2-5; 11 nucleotides align to TRBD2. This CDR3 spans 15 amino acids. Germline assignment: CDR1 SGHTA and CDR2 FQGNSA. V shed 5 bases and J 2 bases; nucleotides not matched to a gene: 4. CDR3 sequence: CASSRGLAVQETQYF. The CDR3 DNA reads as TGTGCCAGCAGCCGGGGACTAGCGGTACAAGAGACCCAGTACTTC.

Here the CDR3 DNA reads TGCGCCAGCAGCCAAAACCCGGGGGGAAGTACAAACACAGATACGCAGTATTTT. Amino acid sequence: CASSQNPGGSTNTDTQYF. The gene calls are TRBV4-3 and TRBJ2-3, with TRBD2 matching over 7 bases. This CDR3 region has 18 residues. Germline CDR1 reads LGHNA; CDR2 reads YSLEER. J gave up 2 bases and V 2 bases, and 13 bases lay outside the gene matches.

This clone was observed a few times. The rearrangement uses TRBV5-6 and TRBJ2-7; TRBD1 matches at 7 bases. In germline, CDR1 is SGHDT, CDR2 YYEEEE. CDR3 size: 16 residues. The V segment lost 2 bases and the J segment 0 bases; nucleotides outside the gene matches: 8. The CDR3, as DNA: TGTGCCAGCAGCTTTCAGGGCAGGGGGAGCTCCTACGAGCAGTACTTC. Translation: CASSFQGRGSSYEQYF. The full variable domain, in which reference TRBV5-6 and TRBJ2-7 provide the parts outside the CDR3, is DAGVTQSPTHLIKTRGQQVTLRCSPKSGHDTVSWYQQALGQGPQFIFQYYEEEERQRGNFPDRFSGHQFPNYSSELNVNALLLGDSALYLCASSFQGRGSSYEQYFGPGTRLTVT.